This T cell receptor beta chain stems from a study of T cell changes during pregnancy in multiple sclerosis. The protocol was immunoSEQ multiplex PCR, while the TCRdb copy is restricted to in-frame clones and leaves out a portion. The repertoire holds more than 25,000 clones, with 89% as singletons. There are 14 residues in the CDR3. V dropped 4 bases and J dropped 2 bases, with 11 bases sitting between them. Germline assignment: CDR1 PRHDT and CDR2 FYEKMQ (reference sequence). This sequence joins TRBV13 and TRBJ2-5, with D perhaps TRBD2 (5 bases). The sample consisted of CD8+ T cells from peripheral blood mononuclear cells, taken in the third trimester of pregnancy. The clonotype originates from a female donor with multiple sclerosis, enrolled in a pregnancy study. The chain's CDR3 is CASSSGPGQETQYF. The CDR3 coding sequence is TGTGCCAGCAGCTCCGGGCCGGGGCAAGAGACCCAGTACTTC.